A selection of T cell receptor beta chains follows, all from one sample in a study of molecular identifiers for immune sequencing clone quantification. TCRdb reprocessed the PCR reads via MiXCR and lists one record per CDR3 protein. The table shows some 580,000 distinct CDR3 sequences, with less than 30% occurring only once. Sequenced: naive CD8+ T cells from blood, with Jurkat cell RNA spiked in. These receptors came from a human donor in good health. Some libraries in this study had Jurkat cell RNA spiked in. The CDR3 runs from the conserved cysteine through the conserved F or W. D genes are given only for firm matches. A row's size may be missing; if present it is once, few, many or a size class.

V	size	D	J	DNA	CDR3
TRBV12-3/TRBV12-4	many	.	TRBJ2-3	TGTGCCAGCAATCTACAGGGAGATCCCGATACGCAGTATTTT	CASNLQGDPDTQYF
TRBV6-5	many	TRBD2	TRBJ2-5	TGTGCCAGCAGTAAACTAGCGGGCGAAGAGACCCAGTACTTC	CASSKLAGEETQYF
TRBV6-6	many	TRBD1	TRBJ1-2	TGTGCCAGCGGGAACCGGGACAGGGGACAATCGAGCTATGGCTACACCTTC	CASGNRDRGQSSYGYTF
TRBV11-2	.	.	TRBJ2-2	TGTGCCAGCAGCTCCCCCGTGGGGAACACCGGGGAGCTGTTTTTT	CASSSPVGNTGELFF
TRBV5-1	many	.	TRBJ2-7	TGCGCCAGCAGCTTGGTGTCTAGCAGCCTCGACGAGCAGTACTTC	CASSLVSSSLDEQYF
TRBV6-5	.	.	TRBJ2-2	TGTGCCAGCAGTTACGGCTTGGCTTTTGCAGAAAACACCGGGGAGCTGTTTTTT	CASSYGLAFAENTGELFF
TRBV4-2	many	.	TRBJ2-7	TGTGCCAGCAGCCAAACGCGGGGAGAGGACTACGAGCAGTACTTC	CASSQTRGEDYEQYF
TRBV7-2	few	TRBD1	TRBJ2-2	TGTGCCAGCAGCTTAGAACAGGGGATCGCCGGGGAGCTGTTTTTT	CASSLEQGIAGELFF
TRBV28	many	.	TRBJ2-3	TGTGCCGGGAGACAGGCAGACCGCACAGATACGCAGTATTTT	CAGRQADRTDTQYF
TRBV28	many	.	TRBJ1-3	TGTGCCAGCGGGACTCAGACTGGAAACACCATATATTTT	CASGTQTGNTIYF
TRBV4-1	many	TRBD2	TRBJ2-7	TGCGCCAGCAGCCGAAGAGCGGGGGGTTCCTACGAGCAGTACTTC	CASSRRAGGSYEQYF
TRBV19	many	.	TRBJ2-3	TGTGCCAGTAGTATAGATTGGACAGATACGCAGTATTTT	CASSIDWTDTQYF
TRBV6-5	few	TRBD1	TRBJ2-3	TGTGCCAGCAGTCCGACAGGGGGGTACACAGATACGCAGTATTTT	CASSPTGGYTDTQYF
TRBV27	many	.	TRBJ2-7	TGTGCCAGCAGTTTATCTGGCAGAAGCTCCTACGAGCAGTACTTC	CASSLSGRSSYEQYF
TRBV5-4	few	TRBD2	TRBJ2-3	TGTGCCAGCAGCTTGGAGGGGTCCGTAGCGGGGAGGGATACGCAGTATTTT	CASSLEGSVAGRDTQYF
TRBV20-1	.	.	TRBJ2-7	TGCGGTGCCCCTGCGGGAAGAGCTTGGGTCTACGGGCAGTACTTC	CGAPAGRAWVYGQYF
TRBV4-1	many	.	TRBJ2-7	TGCGCCAGCAGCCAAGATGGGGCAGGGGTCGAGCAGTACTTC	CASSQDGAGVEQYF
TRBV11-2	.	TRBD1	TRBJ2-1	TGTGCCAGCAGCCGCGTAGGGGGCGCGAATTCCTACAATGAGCAGTTCTTC	CASSRVGGANSYNEQFF
TRBV10-1	.	.	TRBJ2-2	TGCGCCCGCGGTCGGTGGACCGGGGAGCTGTTTTTT	CARGRWTGELFF
TRBV5-4	many	TRBD1	TRBJ2-3	TGTGCCAGCAGCTTGGCTGGACAGGGGGCGGGAGATACGCAGTATTTT	CASSLAGQGAGDTQYF
TRBV4-3	few	.	TRBJ2-2	TGCGCCAGCAGCCAAGATATAAGAACAGGGTGGGACACCGGGGAGCTGTTTTTT	CASSQDIRTGWDTGELFF
TRBV2	many	.	TRBJ2-4	TGTGCCAGCGAAGTACAGGAGAACATTCAGTACTTC	CASEVQENIQYF
TRBV7-9	many	TRBD1	TRBJ2-2	TGTGCCAGCAGCTTGAGGGGGCCGAGCACCGGGGAGCTGTTTTTT	CASSLRGPSTGELFF
TRBV6-5	few	.	TRBJ2-3	TGTGCCAGCAGCTACCAGGTCACAGATACGCAGTATTTT	CASSYQVTDTQYF
TRBV30	.	TRBD2	TRBJ2-7	TGTGCCTGGAGTTGGGCTAGCGGGAGTTCCTACGAGCAGTACTTC	CAWSWASGSSYEQYF
TRBV27	many	.	TRBJ2-7	TGTGCCAGCAGTTCCAGGGCCTTCTACGAGCAGTACTTC	CASSSRAFYEQYF
TRBV27	many	.	TRBJ1-4	TGTGCCAGCAGTTTATGGGGGGGTGAACTGTTTTTT	CASSLWGGELFF
TRBV27	.	.	TRBJ2-4	TGTGCCAGCGCTTCCGGGACACCCAAAAACATTCAGTACTTC	CASASGTPKNIQYF
TRBV7-9	.	.	TRBJ2-5	TGTGCCAGCAGCTTAGCTGGGTACGAGAAGCAAGAGACCCAGTACTTC	CASSLAGYEKQETQYF
TRBV18	many	.	TRBJ1-1	TGTGCCAGCTCACCACTACAGGGACCGAGTACCGTGGGCACTGAAGCTTTCTTT	CASSPLQGPSTVGTEAFF
TRBV7-2	few	.	TRBJ1-3	TGTGCCAGCAGCTTAGATTATACGCTCTCTGGAAACACCATATATTTT	CASSLDYTLSGNTIYF